The T cell receptor (beta chain) under discussion was sequenced for a study of response to subunit inactivated influenza vaccine. TCRdb independently ran MiXCR on the RT-PCR reads; one entry per CDR3 protein. The data show just under 550,000 distinct CDR3 sequences, roughly 25% seen once. The data also belong to a second study, concerning T cells expressing NK-cell markers. That paper adds: UMI-tagged 5'RACE template switching yielded the TCR beta cDNA.

The TCR originated in a man in his fifties or sixties who received an inactivated influenza vaccine. The sequencing here drew on CD4+ T cells sorted from PBMCs, taken 11 to 12 days after vaccination.

CDR3 nucleotide sequence: TGCGCCAGCAGCCCCCTTAGCCGGGGACGTGATACGCAGTATTTT. As protein: CASSPLSRGRDTQYF. J is TRBJ2-3 and V is TRBV5-1, with D perhaps being TRBD1 or TRBD2 (5 bases each). CDR1 and CDR2 from the germline V gene are SGHRS and YFSETQ. The V and J ends lost 4 bases and 6 bases respectively, with 18 bases between them. This CDR3 is built from 15 residues. Drawing the rest from reference TRBV5-1 and TRBJ2-3, the complete variable domain is KAGVTQTPRYLIKTRGQQVTLSCSPISGHRSVSWYQQTPGQGLQFLFEYFSETQRNKGNFPGRFSGRQFSNSRSEMNVSTLELGDSALYLCASSPLSRGRDTQYFGPGTRLTVL.